Sequencing of this TCR beta chain was carried out in a study of shared clonotypes between healthy human individuals. This CDR3 region has 16 residues. Trimming took 2 bases from V and 2 from J; bases not matched to a gene: 2. The germline V gene has CDR1 SGHTS and CDR2 YDEGEE. On ten immunoSEQ deep assay plates, unsorted PBMC DNA was sequenced. The repertoire was sequenced with immunoSEQ multiplex PCR; TCRdb's copy has only in-frame clones and lacks some. The sample includes about 560,000 clones, around 80% seen only once; the top ten take around 12%. This chain links TRBV5-8 with TRBJ2-6; 9 nucleotides line up with TRBD2. Sequences were obtained from PBMCs. This receptor was identified in a woman in her thirties or forties in good health. Some clones in this sample may be carry-over from other donors' samples. The DNA of the CDR3 is TGTGCCAGCAGCTTTAGCGGGAGCGCTGGGGCCAACGTCCTGACTTTC. Protein sequence: CASSFSGSAGANVLTF.